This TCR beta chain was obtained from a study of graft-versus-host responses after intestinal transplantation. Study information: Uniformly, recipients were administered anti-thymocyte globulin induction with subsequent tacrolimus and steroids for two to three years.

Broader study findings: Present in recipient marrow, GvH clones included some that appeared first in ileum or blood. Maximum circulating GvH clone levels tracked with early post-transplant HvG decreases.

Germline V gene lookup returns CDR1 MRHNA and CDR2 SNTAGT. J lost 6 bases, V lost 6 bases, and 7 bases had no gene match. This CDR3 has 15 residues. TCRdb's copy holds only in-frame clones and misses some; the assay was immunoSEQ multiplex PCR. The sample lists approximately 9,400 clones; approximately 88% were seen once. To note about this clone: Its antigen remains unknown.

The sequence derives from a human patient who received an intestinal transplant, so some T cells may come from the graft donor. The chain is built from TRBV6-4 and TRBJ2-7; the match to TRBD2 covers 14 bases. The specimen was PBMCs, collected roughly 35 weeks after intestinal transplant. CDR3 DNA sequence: TGTGCCAGCAGCCCCGGGACTAGCGGGAGTTTCGAGCAGTACTTC. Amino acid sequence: CASSPGTSGSFEQYF.